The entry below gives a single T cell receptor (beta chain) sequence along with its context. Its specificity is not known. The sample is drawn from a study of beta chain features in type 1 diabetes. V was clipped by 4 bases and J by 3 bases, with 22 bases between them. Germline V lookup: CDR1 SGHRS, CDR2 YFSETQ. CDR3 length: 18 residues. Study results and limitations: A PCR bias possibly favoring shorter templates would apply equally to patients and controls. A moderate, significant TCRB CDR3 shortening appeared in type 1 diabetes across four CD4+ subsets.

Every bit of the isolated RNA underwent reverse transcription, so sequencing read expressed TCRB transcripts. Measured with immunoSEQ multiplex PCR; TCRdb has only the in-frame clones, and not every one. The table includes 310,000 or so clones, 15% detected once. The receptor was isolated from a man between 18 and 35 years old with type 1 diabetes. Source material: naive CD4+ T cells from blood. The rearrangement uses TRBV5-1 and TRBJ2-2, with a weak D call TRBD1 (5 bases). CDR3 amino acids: CASSPTPRQGRYTGELFF. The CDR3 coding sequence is TGCGCCAGCAGCCCAACCCCCAGGCAGGGAAGGTACACCGGGGAGCTGTTTTTT.